This note documents a single TCR beta chain sequence. This record comes from a study of OX40 agonist ivuxolimab in advanced cancers. This table comes from immunoSEQ multiplex PCR, and its TCRdb copy is limited to in-frame clones, with some not included. The data show about 21,000 clones, under 85% seen once. The clonotype originates from an adult with an advanced solid tumor such as melanoma, head and neck, liver or kidney cancer. Here the sequenced sample was CD4+ or CD8+ T cells sorted from blood, taken in a trial of the OX40 agonist ivuxolimab.

The CDR3 DNA reads as TGTGCCAGCAGCACCCGAATTAACGGGGAGCAGTTCTTC. Amino acids: CASSTRINGEQFF. V gene TRBV9 combines with J gene TRBJ2-1, with D unclear. V lost 4 bases and J lost 10, with 15 bases in between. This CDR3 has 13 residues. Germline CDR1 reads SGDLS; CDR2 reads YYNGEE.